Following are 7 T cell receptor beta chains from one sample sequenced in a study of blood T cell repertoires in COVID-19. Repertoires were generated with immunoSEQ multiplex PCR, while TCRdb's copy carries only in-frame clones and drops some. The data show more than 250,000 clones, with approximately 88% seen just once and around 1.6% held by the top ten. Sequences were obtained from peripheral blood. The receptors were gathered from a woman in her twenties or thirties with COVID-19, enrolled during active disease.

V and J are TRBV10-3 and TRBJ1-5; no reliable D call. The germline V gene encodes CDR1 ENHRY and CDR2 SYGVKD. There are 14 residues in the CDR3. V lost 0 bases and J lost 4, with 7 bases in between. The chain's CDR3 is CAISESTPNQPQHF. In DNA form, the CDR3 reads TGTGCCATCAGTGAGTCCACACCAAATCAGCCCCAGCATTTT.

This clone appeared a single time. V and J are TRBV9 and TRBJ2-1; TRBD2 agrees at 10 bases. V was pared by 4 bases and J by 7 bases, with 14 bases of the junction left unmatched. The V gene's germline CDR1 is SGDLS and CDR2 YYNGEE. The CDR3 length is 17 residues. The CDR3 DNA sequence: TGTGCCAGCAGCCCCCCTGTGATACTAGCGGGGAGAAATGAGCAGTTCTTC. Translated, it gives CASSPPVILAGRNEQFF. The variable domain in full, completed from reference TRBV9 and TRBJ2-1, reads DSGVTQTPKHLITATGQRVTLRCSPRSGDLSVYWYQQSLDQGLQFLIQYYNGEERAKGNILERFSAQQFPDLHSELNLSSLELGDSALYFCASSPPVILAGRNEQFFGPGTRLTVL.

The chain recombines TRBV9 with TRBJ1-1; TRBD1 matches at 10 bases. Trimming took 0 bases from V and 4 from J; bases not matched to a gene: 0. CDR1 is SGDLS and CDR2 is YYNGEE in the germline V gene. The CDR3 spans 14 residues. The CDR3 loop is CASSVGTGGTEAFF. CDR3 nucleotides: TGTGCCAGCAGCGTAGGGACAGGGGGCACTGAAGCTTTCTTT. The variable domain in full, with the rest retrieved from reference TRBV9 and TRBJ1-1, is DSGVTQTPKHLITATGQRVTLRCSPRSGDLSVYWYQQSLDQGLQFLIQYYNGEERAKGNILERFSAQQFPDLHSELNLSSLELGDSALYFCASSVGTGGTEAFFGQGTRLTVV.

CDR3 sequence: CASRQESGGSNNEQFF. DNA for the CDR3: TGTGCCAGCAGGCAGGAAAGCGGGGGGTCCAACAATGAGCAGTTCTTC. The V and J genes are TRBV27 and TRBJ2-1; TRBD2 matches 9 bases. The CDR3 contains 16 residues. V shed 6 bases and J 5 bases; nucleotides not matched to a gene: 11. The germline gives CDR1 MNHEY, CDR2 SMNVEV (reference sequence).

The V call is TRBV6-5, the J call TRBJ2-7; TRBD1 matches at 9 bases. In germline, CDR1 is MNHEY, CDR2 SVGAGI. Germline trimming cut 4 bases from V and 4 bases from J; bases unmatched to any gene: 5. There are 14 residues in the CDR3. CDR3 region: CASSSSGQGYEQYF. The CDR3 DNA sequence: TGTGCCAGCAGTTCCTCGGGACAGGGTTACGAGCAGTACTTC.

This clone has only a few counts. At one boundary the junction diverges from the germline segment, which might be a read error. The chain combines TRBV11-2 with TRBJ1-6; 7 bases are a match to TRBD1. CDR1 is SGHAT and CDR2 is FQNNGV in the germline V gene. This CDR3 is built from 18 residues. The CDR3 loop reads CASSLETRQGLFISPLHF. In DNA form, the CDR3 reads TGTGCCAGCAGCCTAGAGACCCGACAGGGCCTTTTTATTTCACCCCTCCACTTT.

The chain couples TRBV18 to TRBJ1-1, with D possibly TRBD1 on 5 matching bases. The CDR3 extends over 14 amino acids. CDR1 is KGHSH and CDR2 is LQKENI in the germline V gene. Trimming took 2 bases from V and 7 from J, leaving 14 bases between them. CDR3: CASSPIFGQGEAFF. The CDR3 DNA reads as TGTGCCAGCTCACCAATTTTTGGGCAGGGTGAAGCTTTCTTT.